A selection of T cell receptor beta chains follows, all from one sample in a study of cytomegalovirus exposure and HLA in healthy donors. Repertoires were generated with immunoSEQ multiplex PCR, while TCRdb's copy carries only in-frame clones and drops some. This sample carries approximately 40,000 clones, 80% to 90% of them seen once, and the ten largest clones take roughly 8.8%. Sequencing input: PBMCs. These receptors were obtained from a woman aged 40-49 years in good health and CMV-seronegative. Both conserved end residues are part of each CDR3. Each record gives: J gene, V gene, clone size, D gene, CDR3 length, CDR3 protein, CDR3 DNA. A D gene is named only where the DNA matches it firmly. Clone size, where shown, is once, few, many, or a class for clones that have expanded.

J: TRBJ1-2
V: TRBV7-2
size: .
D: TRBD1
length: 17
CDR3: CASSLKLPGQGARGYTF
DNA: TGTGCCAGCAGCTTAAAACTCCCGGGACAGGGGGCGCGGGGCTACACCTTC

J: TRBJ1-1
V: TRBV27
size: once
D: .
length: 13
CDR3: CASSLTGNTEAFF
DNA: TGTGCCAGCAGTCTGACAGGGAACACTGAAGCTTTCTTT

J: TRBJ1-3
V: TRBV4-1
size: .
D: .
length: 15
CDR3: CASSQTVFSGNTIYF
DNA: TGCGCCAGCAGCCAAACAGTCTTCTCTGGAAACACCATATATTTT

J: TRBJ2-5
V: TRBV5-1
size: .
D: .
length: 13
CDR3: CASSAGTQETQYF
DNA: TGCGCCAGCAGCGCGGGGACCCAAGAGACCCAGTACTTC

J: TRBJ1-3
V: TRBV6-5
size: few
D: .
length: 16
CDR3: CASSYSAQGTGNTIYF
DNA: TGTGCCAGCAGTTATTCTGCTCAGGGTACTGGAAACACCATATATTTT

J: TRBJ2-7
V: TRBV4-2
size: .
D: TRBD1
length: 16
CDR3: CASSHAPGTGAYEQYF
DNA: TGTGCCAGCAGCCACGCCCCCGGGACAGGGGCCTACGAGCAGTACTTC

J: TRBJ1-5
V: TRBV18
size: .
D: TRBD1
length: 13
CDR3: CASSQGQNQPQHF
DNA: TGTGCCAGCTCCCAGGGACAGAATCAGCCCCAGCATTTT

J: TRBJ2-5
V: TRBV9
size: .
D: .
length: 14
CDR3: CASSVDETEETQYF
DNA: TGTGCCAGCAGCGTAGACGAAACAGAAGAGACCCAGTACTTC

J: TRBJ1-2
V: TRBV5-4
size: .
D: TRBD1
length: 13
CDR3: CASSWDRNYGYTF
DNA: TGTGCCAGCAGCTGGGACAGGAACTATGGCTACACCTTC

J: TRBJ1-2
V: TRBV18
size: .
D: .
length: 14
CDR3: CASSPGQGSAGYTF
DNA: TGTGCCAGCTCACCAGGGCAGGGGTCCGCTGGCTACACCTTC

J: TRBJ1-6
V: TRBV7-9
size: .
D: .
length: 13
CDR3: CASSLVGPSPLHF
DNA: TGTGCCAGCAGCTTAGTGGGCCCTTCACCCCTCCACTTT

J: TRBJ1-3
V: TRBV6-1
size: few
D: .
length: 15
CDR3: CASSSQEGSGNTIYF
DNA: TGTGCCAGCAGTTCACAGGAGGGCTCTGGAAACACCATATATTTT

J: TRBJ2-7
V: TRBV4-3
size: few
D: TRBD1
length: 15
CDR3: CASSRGTGASYEQYF
DNA: TGCGCCAGCAGCCGCGGGACAGGGGCCTCCTACGAGCAGTACTTC

J: TRBJ1-3
V: TRBV7-2
size: few
D: TRBD1
length: 16
CDR3: CASSLGHGTGGNTIYF
DNA: TGTGCCAGCAGCTTAGGACACGGGACAGGTGGAAACACCATATATTTT

J: TRBJ1-5
V: TRBV27
size: .
D: .
length: 15
CDR3: CASRREGNSNQPQHF
DNA: TGTGCCAGCAGGAGGGAGGGAAATAGCAATCAGCCCCAGCATTTT

J: TRBJ2-7
V: TRBV20-1
size: .
D: .
length: 11
CDR3: CSASDTYEQYF
DNA: TGCAGTGCTTCGGACACATACGAGCAGTACTTC

J: TRBJ1-5
V: TRBV4-1
size: once
D: .
length: 14
CDR3: CASSQGPSGEAQHF
DNA: TGCGCCAGCAGCCAAGGGCCGTCGGGAGAGGCCCAGCATTTT

J: TRBJ1-2
V: TRBV2
size: few
D: .
length: 12
CDR3: CASIIREKGYTF
DNA: TGTGCCAGCATAATTCGGGAGAAAGGCTACACCTTC

J: TRBJ2-1
V: TRBV7-2
size: .
D: .
length: 11
CDR3: CASSLAGHPFF
DNA: TGTGCCAGCAGCTTAGCGGGACACCCCTTCTTC

J: TRBJ2-1
V: TRBV9
size: .
D: .
length: 16
CDR3: CASSLTGQSYGGEQFF
DNA: TGTGCCAGCAGCCTAACGGGACAATCATACGGCGGTGAGCAGTTCTTC